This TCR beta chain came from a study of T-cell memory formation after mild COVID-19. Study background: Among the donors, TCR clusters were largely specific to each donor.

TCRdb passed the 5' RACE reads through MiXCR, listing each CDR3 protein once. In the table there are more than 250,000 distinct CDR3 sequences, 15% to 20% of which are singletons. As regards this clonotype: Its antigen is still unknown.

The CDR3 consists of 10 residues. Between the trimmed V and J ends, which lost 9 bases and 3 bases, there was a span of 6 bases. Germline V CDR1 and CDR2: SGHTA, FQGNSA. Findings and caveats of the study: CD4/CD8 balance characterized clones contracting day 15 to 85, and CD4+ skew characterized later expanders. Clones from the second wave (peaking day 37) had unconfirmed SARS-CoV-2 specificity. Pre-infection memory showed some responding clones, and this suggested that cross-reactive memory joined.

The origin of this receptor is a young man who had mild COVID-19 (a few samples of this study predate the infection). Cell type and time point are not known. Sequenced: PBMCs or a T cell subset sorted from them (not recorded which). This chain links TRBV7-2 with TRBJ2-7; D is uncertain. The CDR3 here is CASGNYEQYF. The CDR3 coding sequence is TGTGCCAGTGGGAACTACGAGCAGTACTTC. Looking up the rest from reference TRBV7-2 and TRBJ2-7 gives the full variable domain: GAGVSQSPSNKVTEKGKDVELRCDPISGHTALYWYRQSLGQGLEFLIYFQGNSAPDKSGLPSDRFSAERTGGSVSTLTIQRTQQEDSAVYLCASGNYEQYFGPGTRLTVT.